Listed here is a single T cell receptor beta chain. Its antigen target is currently unknown. Qualities for individual bases were not recorded, and no much larger clone is one base off. Each clonotype received, on average, 10x coverage in deep resolution sequencing performed on a MiSeq, where the target depth lay between 1 in 1 million and 1 in 200,000 T cells. The immunoSEQ hsTCRB Kit was used to generate TCR beta libraries. From the authors' description of their analysis: ImmunoSEQ Data Assistant and ImmunoSEQ Analyzer were used for data analysis, and V, D and J genes were assigned according to IMGT definitions. Clonality, which ranges from 0 to 1, was calculated by subtracting the normalized Shannon entropy of productive rearrangement frequencies from one. Only overrepresented clonotypes making up at least 0.05% of the repertoire of each patient were included in the public clonotype analysis. Some 12 age-matched healthy donor repertoires from immuneACCESS served as clonality controls. What TCRdb holds here is the immuneACCESS table cut down to in-frame rearrangements. Part of the clones is not present; checked against another copy, under half of the missing clones reflect an unresolved V gene, and the others are unexplained. The V and J calls and clone size were taken over from that table, and D and trimming were inferred from the DNA. The sample records roughly 50,000 clones, more than 55% of which are singletons. The ten largest clones add up to about 29% of the sample.

Looking up the germline V gene yields CDR1 MNHEY and CDR2 SVGAGI. The CDR3 runs 11 amino acids, cysteine and phenylalanine included. Here the CDR3 DNA is all that survives: 33 bases in frame from base 1. Relative to germline, V is 10 bases shorter and J is 6 bases shorter, with 10 bases between their ends. This specimen comes from a study of cytotoxic CD8 clonotypes in ibrutinib-treated CLL (dated by TCRdb to about 2021). Regarding the complete study: In this cohort, approximately 15 patients were treatment-naive and approximately 10 were relapsed/refractory, while under 18 had unmutated IGHV. Partial responses were observed in 24 patients and complete responses in 2; after a median follow-up of about 69 months, remission was maintained in approximately 14 patients and progression was observed in approximately 12. Response samples were obtained after a median of approximately twelve months of treatment, with a range of roughly 6 to 40 months. All remission and progressive disease samples were collected while patients were still receiving ibrutinib. On average, each sample had about 260,000 productive templates and tens of thousands of productive rearrangements. Longitudinal samples were obtainable from about 30% of the roughly 90 participants in the trial. Cryopreserved peripheral blood mononuclear cells were collected at three points: before therapy, at response, and at either sustained remission or disease progression. Here is what the overall study found, with its caveats: Public clonotypes were rare and either shrank or stayed stable during treatment, and the rise in clonality at ibrutinib response reflected expansion of private clonotypes. Sustained-remission and progressing patients did not have matched sampling times, and lymph node repertoires were not examined. At ibrutinib response clonality went up, during sustained remission it held steady, and at progression it dropped back toward baseline. Baseline clonality was found to be higher than that of age-matched healthy donors and was strongly correlated with circulating CD8+ T-cell counts.

This sample's time point label indicates: approximately 25 months on ibrutinib. Approximately 2 micrograms of genomic DNA were extracted from cryopreserved PBMCs for TCR beta library preparation. Longitudinal blood samples from CLL patients on ibrutinib monotherapy underwent high-throughput TCR beta sequencing. The patients took part in an open-label, single-center phase 2 trial of ibrutinib monotherapy. The receptor chain draws on TRBV6-5 and TRBJ1-5, and perhaps TRBD1 as D gene, on 5 matching bases. The sample was PBMCs, taken after 24 months of ibrutinib treatment. This TCR was sampled from a human donor with chronic lymphocytic leukemia. The DNA reads as follows: TGTGCCACTGGGGGGAGTCAGCCCCAGCATTTT. It is translated as CATGGSQPQHF.